This T cell receptor beta chain comes out of a study of blood T cell repertoires in COVID-19. Some clones are missing from TCRdb's copy, which holds only in-frame ones; the method was immunoSEQ multiplex PCR. The table has 160,000 or so clones, 75% to 90% seen once. V lost 6 bases and J lost 1; bases outside the gene matches: 5. CDR1 is MDHEN, CDR2 SYDVKM, per germline. The CDR3 is 16 residues long. The chain has TRBV28 and TRBJ1-3; 11 bases match TRBD1. The sample consisted of peripheral blood. The receptor was isolated from a human donor in a cohort sampled during active COVID-19. The CDR3 protein is CASSSGTGGSGNTIYF. The CDR3 coding sequence is TGTGCCAGCAGCTCCGGGACAGGGGGTTCTGGAAACACCATATATTTT.